The clone carrying this T cell receptor (beta chain) was counted a single time. These data originate in a study of T cell responses to AZD1222 COVID-19 vaccine. Sequencing used immunoSEQ multiplex PCR; TCRdb keeps in-frame clones, though not all of them. This sample has 150,000 to 190,000 clones; 90% occur once, and the top ten carry about 2%. Trimming removed 10 bases from V and 3 bases from J; junction bases left unmatched: 18. Germline values: CDR1 SGHAT, CDR2 FQNNGV. The CDR3 has 17 residues. The sequences come from peripheral blood, collected on day 0 of AZD1222 vaccination. This sequence originates from an adult in good health. V is TRBV11-2 and J is TRBJ1-1, with TRBD1 identical over 9 bases. The CDR3 bases are TGTGCCAAATTTGACCGGGACAGGGAAAGTGATTACACTGAAGCTTTCTTT. Protein sequence: CAKFDRDRESDYTEAFF.